This TCR beta chain was documented in a study of blood T cell repertoires in COVID-19. Study context: Sites across the United States, Italy and Spain contributed samples from acute and convalescent COVID-19. The analysed material was cDNA or gDNA that came from T cells, B-cell-depleted T cells, or PBMCs.

Original data processing: Amplification from reference gene primers served as the basis for estimated nucleated cell counts. The assay was immunoSEQ multiplex PCR, and TCRdb's table has in-frame clones only and misses some. The V and J calls and the clone size are those of that table, but D and trimming were determined from the DNA. The sample includes about 150,000 clones, over 80% of them seen just once. Trimming left V 4 bases short and J 1 base short, with 17 bases between. Germline V gene sequence: CDR1 KGHSH, CDR2 LQKENI. The CDR3 totals 17 residues. Source material: peripheral blood. This TCR was recovered from a woman aged 60-75 years with acute or convalescent COVID-19. This chain links TRBV18 with TRBJ1-5; D possibly corresponds to TRBD1 (6 bases). CDR3 residues: CASSQGGGERSNQPQHF. CDR3 DNA sequence: TGTGCCAGCTCACAAGGGGGAGGGGAACGAAGCAATCAGCCCCAGCATTTT.